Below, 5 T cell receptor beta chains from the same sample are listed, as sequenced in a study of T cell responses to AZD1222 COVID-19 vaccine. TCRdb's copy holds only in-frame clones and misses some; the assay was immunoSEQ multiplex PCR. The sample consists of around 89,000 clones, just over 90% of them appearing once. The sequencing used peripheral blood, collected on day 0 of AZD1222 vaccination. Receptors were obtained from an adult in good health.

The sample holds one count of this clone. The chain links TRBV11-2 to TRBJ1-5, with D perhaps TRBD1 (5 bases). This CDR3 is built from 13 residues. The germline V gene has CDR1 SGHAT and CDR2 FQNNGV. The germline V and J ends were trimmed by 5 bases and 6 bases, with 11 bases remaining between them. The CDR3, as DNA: TGTGCCAGCAGCACCCTTGGGACTCAGCCCCAGCATTTT. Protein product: CASSTLGTQPQHF.

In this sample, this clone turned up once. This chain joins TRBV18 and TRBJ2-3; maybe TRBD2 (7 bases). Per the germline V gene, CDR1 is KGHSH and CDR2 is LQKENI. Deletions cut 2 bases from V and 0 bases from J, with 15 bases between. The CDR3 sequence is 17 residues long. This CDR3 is CASSPSGGGYSTDTQYF. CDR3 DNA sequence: TGTGCCAGCTCACCAAGCGGCGGGGGCTACAGCACAGATACGCAGTATTTT.

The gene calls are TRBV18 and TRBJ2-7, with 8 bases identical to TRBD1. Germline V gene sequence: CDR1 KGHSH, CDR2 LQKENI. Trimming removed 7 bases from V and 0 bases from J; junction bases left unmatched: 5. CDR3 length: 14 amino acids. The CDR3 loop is CASCAGQASYEQYF. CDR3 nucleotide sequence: TGTGCCAGCTGCGCGGGACAGGCCTCCTACGAGCAGTACTTC.

In nucleotides, the CDR3 is TGTGCCAGCCGAGGACAGCAAGAGACCCAGTACTTC. It is translated as CASRGQQETQYF. This sequence joins TRBV7-9 and TRBJ2-5; tentatively, D is TRBD1 (6 bases). V was shortened by 8 bases and J by 2 bases, with 9 bases between the two germline ends. Germline CDR1 reads SEHNR; CDR2 reads FQNEAQ (reference sequence). The CDR3 loop spans 12 amino acids.

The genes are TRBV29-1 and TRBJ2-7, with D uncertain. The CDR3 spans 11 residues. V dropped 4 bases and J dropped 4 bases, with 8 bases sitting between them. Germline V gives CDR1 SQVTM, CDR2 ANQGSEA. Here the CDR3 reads CSVGLGYEQYF. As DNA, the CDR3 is TGCAGCGTTGGGCTAGGGTACGAGCAGTACTTC.